The rows below give T cell receptor beta chains drawn from one sample of a study of control samples from healthy donors and cancer patients. TCRdb's copy holds only in-frame clones and misses some; the assay was immunoSEQ multiplex PCR. The repertoire has about 130,000 clones, about 93% of them found once; the top ten carry under 2%. The specimen was PBMCs. The source is a man in his fifties or sixties with head and neck cancer. CDR3s include the opening cysteine and the closing phenylalanine or tryptophan. A D gene is named only where the DNA matches it firmly. The size field is filled for only some rows; it gives once, few, many or a size class.

size,D,V,J,DNA,CDR3
-,TRBD1,TRBV28,TRBJ2-7,TGTGCCAGCATCAAACAGGGGATTTACCACGAGCAGTACTTC,CASIKQGIYHEQYF
once,-,TRBV6-1,TRBJ1-4,TGTGCCAGCAGTGAAACAGGGCCTATGACCTTTTTT,CASSETGPMTFF
-,TRBD2,TRBV10-3,TRBJ2-3,TGTGCCATTCGCTCTAGCGGGGGAGCAGATACGCAGTATTTT,CAIRSSGGADTQYF
-,-,TRBV3-1/TRBV3-2,TRBJ2-3,TGTGCCAGCAGCCAAGAACCTAGTTTAGATACGCAGTATTTT,CASSQEPSLDTQYF
-,-,TRBV18,TRBJ2-7,TGTGCCAGCTCAGGCCCGACGGGATACGAGCAGTACTTC,CASSGPTGYEQYF
-,TRBD1,TRBV10-3,TRBJ1-1,TGTGCCATCAGCGGGACAGCCAACACTGAAGCTTTCTTT,CAISGTANTEAFF
-,-,TRBV9,TRBJ2-7,TGTGCCAGCAGCGGACGACGGTACAGCTCCTACGACGAGCAGTACTTC,CASSGRRYSSYDEQYF
once,-,TRBV19,TRBJ2-4,TGTGCCAGTAGGGGCGGGACAGCCAAAAACATTCAGTACTTC,CASRGGTAKNIQYF
once,TRBD1,TRBV3-1/TRBV3-2,TRBJ2-2,TGTGCCAGCAGCCGGGGGGACAGGGGGCAGAACACCGGGGAGCTGTTTTTT,CASSRGDRGQNTGELFF
-,-,TRBV7-9,TRBJ1-5,TGTGCCAGCAACCGGGACCCGGAAAACAATCAGCCCCAGCATTTT,CASNRDPENNQPQHF
-,TRBD2,TRBV27,TRBJ2-2,TGTGCCAGCAGTTCCGGGCCACTAGCGGGGAACACCGGGGAGCTGTTTTTT,CASSSGPLAGNTGELFF
-,-,TRBV12-5,TRBJ2-5,TGTGCTAGTGGTTGGACAGCCTTCCAAGAGACCCAGTACTTC,CASGWTAFQETQYF
-,TRBD1,TRBV19,TRBJ1-2,TGTGCCAGTAGTATAGACCGGACAGGGTGGTATGGCTACACCTTC,CASSIDRTGWYGYTF
-,-,TRBV25-1,TRBJ2-5,TGTGCCAGCAGCCCGCCCCCAGGGTATTACCTTCAGGAGACCCAGTACTTC,CASSPPPGYYLQETQYF
-,-,TRBV6-6,TRBJ2-5,TGTGCCAGCGAACCGGGTCCCTATCAAGAGACCCAGTACTTC,CASEPGPYQETQYF
-,TRBD1,TRBV9,TRBJ1-2,TGTGCCAGCAGCGTATCGGACATAATGACAGGGTCTTACTATGGCTACACCTTC,CASSVSDIMTGSYYGYTF
-,-,TRBV9,TRBJ2-2,TGTGCCAGCAGCGTCGGGGGCTCCGGGGAGCTGTTTTTT,CASSVGGSGELFF
-,-,TRBV2,TRBJ2-3,TGTGCCAGCCGTGAGGGGCGTACGCAGTATTTT,CASREGRTQYF
-,-,TRBV7-6,TRBJ2-2,TGTGCCAGCAGCTCCCAAGTCGGGGAGCTGTTTTTT,CASSSQVGELFF
-,-,TRBV10-3,TRBJ2-7,TGTGCCATCAGTGTAGCGAGCTCCTACGAGCAGTACTTC,CAISVASSYEQYF
-,-,TRBV27,TRBJ2-7,TGTGCCAGCAGCCGGACATCTCTCTCCGTCTACGAGCAGTACTTC,CASSRTSLSVYEQYF
few,-,TRBV25-1,TRBJ1-2,TGTGCCAGTACAGAGGGGGACTATCTAGGCTACACCTTC,CASTEGDYLGYTF
-,TRBD1,TRBV5-6,TRBJ1-4,TGTGCCAGCAGTTTCGGGACAGGGGATGAAAAACTGTTTTTT,CASSFGTGDEKLFF
-,TRBD1,TRBV5-1,TRBJ1-2,TGCGCCAGCAGCTTGGACCCTGGGACAGGGGCCTCCCGACGGGGCTACACCTTC,CASSLDPGTGASRRGYTF
-,TRBD1,TRBV9,TRBJ2-1,TGTGCCAGCAGCGTCCGGACAGGGGGATACAATGAGCAGTTCTTC,CASSVRTGGYNEQFF
-,-,TRBV7-3,TRBJ2-7,TGTGCCAGCAGCTTACGGCCGGGTCCTCCCTACGAGCAGTACTTC,CASSLRPGPPYEQYF
-,-,TRBV7-3,TRBJ2-3,TGTGCCAGCAGCCCAGGGACTGCAGATACGCAGTATTTT,CASSPGTADTQYF
-,-,TRBV7-2,TRBJ2-3,TGTGCCAGCAGCTTAGCAGATACGCAGTATTTT,CASSLADTQYF
-,TRBD2,TRBV2,TRBJ2-2,TGTGCCAGCAGAGCCCCTAGCGGGGTTACCACCGGGGAGCTGTTTTTT,CASRAPSGVTTGELFF
-,TRBD2,TRBV10-3,TRBJ2-3,TGTGCCACGCGACCGACTAGCCTGAACACAGATACGCAGTATTTT,CATRPTSLNTDTQYF
few,-,TRBV7-8,TRBJ2-7,TGTGCCAGCAGCCCGAGGAGCCGTTCGTACGAGCAGTACTTC,CASSPRSRSYEQYF
-,-,TRBV24-1,TRBJ1-2,TGTGCCACCGATATCTATGGCTACACCTTC,CATDIYGYTF
-,-,TRBV6-2/TRBV6-3,TRBJ2-5,TGTGCCAGCAGCGGGTGGGAGACCCAGTACTTC,CASSGWETQYF
-,-,TRBV5-4,TRBJ2-7,TGTGCCAGCAGCCCGAGGGGAGGCTCCTACGAGCAGTACTTC,CASSPRGGSYEQYF
-,-,TRBV13,TRBJ2-3,TGTGCCAGCAGCTTAAGGGGGGCCCGTTTTAGTAGCACAGATACGCAGTATTTT,CASSLRGARFSSTDTQYF
-,-,TRBV4-2,TRBJ1-1,TGTGCCAGCAGCCAAGAGAGGGGGGCTGGGACTGAAGCTTTCTTT,CASSQERGAGTEAFF
-,-,TRBV7-9,TRBJ1-5,TGTGCCAGCAGCCCCGCAGGGAGTAGCAATCAGCCCCAGCATTTT,CASSPAGSSNQPQHF
-,-,TRBV9,TRBJ1-6,TGTGCCAGCACCAACGGTCACGCCACCTCACCCCTCCACTTT,CASTNGHATSPLHF
-,TRBD1,TRBV5-1,TRBJ2-7,TGCGCCAGCAGCTTGGGACAGGGGCGATTGTGGGAGCAGTACTTC,CASSLGQGRLWEQYF
-,TRBD1,TRBV30,TRBJ1-5,TGTGCCTGGAGTCTCACAGGGGGTCAGCCCCAGCATTTT,CAWSLTGGQPQHF
-,-,TRBV7-9,TRBJ2-1,TGTGCCAGCAGCTTAGATTGGAACGAGCAGTTCTTC,CASSLDWNEQFF
-,-,TRBV7-2,TRBJ1-5,TGTGCCAGCAGCTCCCAGACAGGCGATCAGCCCCAGCATTTT,CASSSQTGDQPQHF
-,-,TRBV6-2/TRBV6-3,TRBJ2-1,TGTGCCAGCAGTACGACTTCGAATGAGGATGAGCAGTTCTTC,CASSTTSNEDEQFF
-,-,TRBV30,TRBJ1-5,TGTGCCTGGAGTACCGGGCAGGGAAAAAGTCAGCCCCAGCATTTT,CAWSTGQGKSQPQHF
-,-,TRBV9,TRBJ2-3,TGTGCCAGCAGCGGAGGCTCGGGCGATACGCAGTATTTT,CASSGGSGDTQYF
-,TRBD2,TRBV30,TRBJ2-5,TGTGCCTGGAGAAAGCGGGGGCTCCAAGAGACCCAGTACTTC,CAWRKRGLQETQYF
-,-,TRBV6-4,TRBJ1-6,TGTGCCAGCAGCAGCTCCTATAATTCACCCCTCCACTTT,CASSSSYNSPLHF
-,-,TRBV4-2,TRBJ2-3,TGTGCCAGCAGCCAAGATAAGCCCCTGACACTCACAGATACGCAGTATTTT,CASSQDKPLTLTDTQYF
once,TRBD1,TRBV19,TRBJ2-2,TGTGCCAGTAGTATAGGCTTTGGGACAGGGGCCACCGGGGAGCTGTTTTTT,CASSIGFGTGATGELFF
once,-,TRBV6-2/TRBV6-3,TRBJ2-1,TGTGCCAGCAGTTACCCTCCTGGGATCTGGGACAATGAGCAGTTCTTC,CASSYPPGIWDNEQFF
-,-,TRBV19,TRBJ1-1,TGTGCCAGTAGTCCGTCAGGAATGGGGTACACTGAAGCTTTCTTT,CASSPSGMGYTEAFF
-,-,TRBV7-9,TRBJ1-5,TGTGCCAGCAGCTTAGGCCAGGGAAAAGGCAATCAGCCCCAGCATTTT,CASSLGQGKGNQPQHF
-,-,TRBV28,TRBJ2-3,TGTGCCAGCAGTTCCGGGGGACAGTCATCAGATACGCAGTATTTT,CASSSGGQSSDTQYF
-,-,TRBV7-9,TRBJ1-3,TGTGCCAGCAGCCCCCCCGGGGCTGGAAACACCATATATTTT,CASSPPGAGNTIYF
few,-,TRBV18,TRBJ2-5,TGTGCCAGCTCACGGGTTTCTAGCAGGGAGACCCAGTACTTC,CASSRVSSRETQYF